Below are 23 T cell receptor beta chains sequenced from a single sample in a study of CD8+ T cells in alopecia areata. Extracted from the samples, RNA was reverse transcribed into cDNA to serve as the sequencing template. Measured with immunoSEQ multiplex PCR; TCRdb has only the in-frame clones, and not every one. The sample gives around 200,000 clones, around three fifths of which show up once; around 13% is in the top ten. Noted treatment: oral pan-JAK inhibitor, 5-10 mg twice daily. The material sequenced was CD8+ T cells sorted from blood, taken at week 24, from a patient treated with tofacitinib. The receptors were sampled from a human donor with alopecia areata.

This clone was seen only once. The gene calls are TRBV5-1 and TRBJ2-3; a possible D gene is TRBD2 (5 bases). This CDR3 comprises 16 residues. V gave up 2 bases and J gave up 2 bases, with 15 bases separating them. CDR1 is SGHRS and CDR2 is YFSETQ in the germline V gene. The CDR3 reads CASSFEGSIFTDTQYF. The DNA for the CDR3 is TGCGCCAGCAGCTTTGAGGGCAGCATCTTCACAGATACGCAGTATTTT.

This sequence joins TRBV6-1 and TRBJ2-7; TRBD1 agrees at 7 bases. This CDR3 spans 16 amino acids. With 0 bases clipped from V and 2 bases from J, the junction kept 7 bases outside the gene matches. Per germline, CDR1 MNHNS and CDR2 SASEGT. The CDR3 DNA is TGTGCCAGCAGTGAAGCGGTCACAGGGGTGGCCTACGAGCAGTACTTC. Translated, it gives CASSEAVTGVAYEQYF.

The chain is built from TRBV2 and TRBJ2-3; 7 bases are shared with TRBD1. Germline V gives CDR1 SNHLY, CDR2 FYNNEI. This CDR3 is 15 amino acids long. Trimming removed 7 bases from V and 0 bases from J; junction bases left unmatched: 7. The CDR3 nucleotides are TGTGCCAGCATTTTTGAGGGGGCCAGCACAGATACGCAGTATTTT. Protein product: CASIFEGASTDTQYF.

This clone is a singleton in its sample. This rearrangement joins TRBV2 to TRBJ1-5; D is unresolved. CDR3 length: 13 residues. Germline V gene data show CDR1 as SNHLY and CDR2 as FYNNEI. V lost 9 bases to trimming and J lost 2 bases, with 11 bases between them. The DNA for the CDR3 is TGTGCCAGTATGGAGGGTCGCAATCAGCCCCAGCATTTT. Protein product: CASMEGRNQPQHF. The whole variable domain, filled in from reference TRBV2 and TRBJ1-5, reads EPEVTQTPSHQVTQMGQEVILRCVPISNHLYFYWYRQILGQKVEFLVSFYNNEISEKSEIFDDQFSVERPDGSNFTLKIRSTKLEDSAMYFCASMEGRNQPQHFGDGTRLSIL.

The count of this clone is one. The chain links TRBV5-6 to TRBJ2-1; 7 nucleotides match TRBD1. Trimming took 5 bases from V and 7 from J; bases not matched to a gene: 9. Germline V gene lookup returns CDR1 SGHDT and CDR2 YYEEEE. The CDR3 contains 14 residues. In DNA form, the CDR3 reads TGTGCCAGCAGTTCTTCCACAGGGGTAAATGAGCAGTTCTTC. This codes for CASSSSTGVNEQFF.

The CDR3 loop reads CASRRGQSTDTQYF. CDR3 nucleotides: TGTGCCAGCAGACGGGGACAGAGCACAGATACGCAGTATTTT. The V and J genes are TRBV14 and TRBJ2-3; 7 nucleotides align to TRBD1. This CDR3 is built from 14 residues. The V gene's germline CDR1 is SGHDN and CDR2 FVKESK. Trimming took 6 bases from V and 0 from J; bases not matched to a gene: 3. The full variable domain, completed using reference TRBV14 and TRBJ2-3, is EAGVTQFPSHSVIEKGQTVTLRCDPISGHDNLYWYRRVMGKEIKFLLHFVKESKQDESGMPNNRFLAERTGGTYSTLKVQPAELEDSGVYFCASRRGQSTDTQYFGPGTRLTVL.

The gene calls are TRBV9 and TRBJ1-6; D uncertain. Trimming pared 3 bases from V and 10 bases from J, leaving 11 bases between. The germline V gene has CDR1 SGDLS and CDR2 YYNGEE. The CDR3 is 13 residues long. This chain's CDR3 is CASSAPSGSPLHF. Written as DNA, the CDR3 is TGTGCCAGCAGCGCCCCTTCGGGATCACCCCTCCACTTT.

The chain links TRBV5-1 to TRBJ2-7, with D possibly matching TRBD2 (6 bases). Trimming took off 0 bases at V and 0 bases at J, with 10 bases between the two ends. Germline CDR1 reads SGHRS; CDR2 reads YFSETQ. The CDR3 has 15 residues. CDR3 coding DNA: TGCGCCAGCAGCTTGGCTGGGGGGAGCTCCTACGAGCAGTACTTC. Its protein is CASSLAGGSSYEQYF. Supplemented by reference TRBV5-1 and TRBJ2-7, the full variable domain reads KAGVTQTPRYLIKTRGQQVTLSCSPISGHRSVSWYQQTPGQGLQFLFEYFSETQRNKGNFPGRFSGRQFSNSRSEMNVSTLELGDSALYLCASSLAGGSSYEQYFGPGTRLTVT.

Details on this clone: This CDR3 is also generated by other DNA sequences in the sample. This chain connects TRBV13 to TRBJ2-1, with TRBD2 as a possible D gene (6 bases). Trimming stripped 2 bases from V and 4 bases from J, with 9 bases between. The CDR3 contains 14 residues. The germline V gene encodes CDR1 PRHDT and CDR2 FYEKMQ (reference sequence). CDR3 region: CASSLPGGYNEQFF. Here the CDR3 DNA reads TGTGCCAGCAGCTTACCTGGGGGGTACAATGAGCAGTTCTTC.

The chain couples TRBV4-1 to TRBJ1-5; D perhaps matches TRBD1 (6 bases). The V end was cut by 1 base, the J end by 6 bases, with 13 bases between. CDR1 and CDR2 from the germline V gene are MGHRA and YSYEKL. The length of the CDR3 is 15 residues. In DNA form, the CDR3 reads TGCGCCAGCAGCCAAGCGGAACAGGGAGGTCAGCCCCAGCATTTT. Translated: CASSQAEQGGQPQHF.

The chain recombines TRBV13 with TRBJ2-2; the D gene is possibly TRBD2 (6 bases). The CDR3 runs 14 residues. Germline CDR1 reads PRHDT; CDR2 reads FYEKMQ (reference sequence). V was trimmed by 8 bases and J by 4 bases, leaving 14 bases between them. CDR3 sequence (DNA): TGTGCCAGCGCCGGGGGAAGGGCCACCGGGGAGCTGTTTTTT. Its translation: CASAGGRATGELFF.

The gene calls are TRBV4-1 and TRBJ1-1; the D is unclear. V was trimmed by 1 base and J by 0 bases, leaving 6 bases between them. Germline CDR1 and CDR2: MGHRA and YSYEKL. CDR3 length: 14 residues. The CDR3 protein is CASSQGPLNTEAFF. CDR3 sequence (DNA): TGCGCCAGCAGCCAAGGACCCTTGAACACTGAAGCTTTCTTT.

CDR3 sequence reads: CASLGDGTDTQYF. The CDR3 DNA reads TGTGCCAGCCTTGGGGACGGCACAGATACGCAGTATTTT. The chain recombines TRBV7-9 with TRBJ2-3; the D gene could be TRBD1 or TRBD2 (5 bases each). The CDR3 is made up of 13 amino acids. V was cut by 8 bases and J by 1 base, with 10 bases left in between. CDR1 is SEHNR, CDR2 FQNEAQ, per germline (reference sequence). The full variable domain, rest sourced from reference TRBV7-9 and TRBJ2-3, is DTGVSQNPRHKITKRGQNVTFRCDPISEHNRLYWYRQTLGQGPEFLTYFQNEAQLEKSRLLSDRFSAERPKGSFSTLEIQRTEQGDSAMYLCASLGDGTDTQYFGPGTRLTVL.

CDR3 amino acids: CASTRRGRTEAFF. DNA of the CDR3: TGTGCCAGCACGCGGAGGGGGCGAACTGAAGCTTTCTTT. This chain connects TRBV25-1 to TRBJ1-1, with 7 nucleotides matching TRBD1. V lost 7 bases and J lost 5; bases outside the gene matches: 7. This CDR3 contains 13 residues. Germline V CDR1 and CDR2: MGHDK, SYGVNS.

The gene calls are TRBV4-1 and TRBJ2-7, with D hard to call. The CDR3 has 15 residues. The germline V and J ends were trimmed by 1 base and 0 bases, with 10 bases remaining between them. The germline V gene has CDR1 MGHRA and CDR2 YSYEKL. CDR3 protein: CASSQVRASSYEQYF. As DNA, the CDR3 is TGCGCCAGCAGCCAAGTTCGGGCAAGCTCCTACGAGCAGTACTTC.

The V call is TRBV5-1, the J call TRBJ2-7; the D gene is possibly TRBD2 (6 bases). Trimming removed 3 bases from V and 7 bases from J, with 8 bases in between. The CDR3 is 11 amino acids. Germline V gene sequence: CDR1 SGHRS, CDR2 YFSETQ. The CDR3 DNA follows: TGCGCCAGCAGCTACGGACTAGAGCAGTACTTC. Its translation: CASSYGLEQYF.

V and J are TRBV30 and TRBJ2-7; TRBD1 matches at 8 bases. Germline V CDR1 and CDR2: GTSNPN, SVGIG (reference sequence). V gave up 2 bases and J gave up 2 bases; unmatched junction bases: 8. The CDR3 sequence is 15 residues long. The CDR3 reads CAWSLGTGGTYEQYF. DNA for the CDR3: TGTGCCTGGAGTTTGGGGACAGGCGGAACCTACGAGCAGTACTTC.

This clone was seen once. The chain has TRBV4-1 and TRBJ1-1; D is unclear. The CDR3 has 15 residues. V lost 1 base and J 0 bases, leaving 9 bases between the germline ends. Germline V lookup: CDR1 MGHRA, CDR2 YSYEKL. CDR3 residues: CASSQVGRVNTEAFF. The CDR3 nucleotides are TGCGCCAGCAGCCAAGTTGGGAGGGTGAACACTGAAGCTTTCTTT.

This sequence joins TRBV29-1 and TRBJ2-7; D not resolved. This CDR3 spans 14 amino acids. Trimming took off 2 bases at V and 4 bases at J, with 15 bases between the two ends. Per germline, CDR1 SQVTM and CDR2 ANQGSEA. The CDR3, as DNA: TGCAGCGTTGAATCAGCAGGAGCTGATTACGAGCAGTACTTC. This codes for CSVESAGADYEQYF.

This chain connects TRBV7-8 to TRBJ1-6; a weak D match, TRBD1 (5 bases). This CDR3 region has 17 residues. Germline CDR1 SGHVS, CDR2 FQNEAQ. V lost 0 bases and J 4 bases, leaving 13 bases between the germline ends. The CDR3 DNA sequence: TGTGCCAGCAGCTTAGCGCAGGGCAGAAAGTATAATTCACCCCTCCACTTT. Translating it yields CASSLAQGRKYNSPLHF.

In this sample, this clone turned up once. V usage is TRBV27 and J usage is TRBJ1-5; D is ambiguous. Germline V gene sequence: CDR1 MNHEY, CDR2 SMNVEV (reference sequence). The ends were cut back, 1 base at V and 5 bases at J, with 9 bases in the middle. This CDR3 spans 14 amino acids. The CDR3 DNA follows: TGTGCCAGCAGTTTATTCGGAAAGGATCAGCCCCAGCATTTT. It yields the protein CASSLFGKDQPQHF.

This clone was seen at least ten times. The V call is TRBV2, the J call TRBJ2-3; D ambiguous. This CDR3 spans 13 amino acids. Germline loops: CDR1 SNHLY, CDR2 FYNNEI. Trimming removed 3 bases at V and 5 bases at J, with 9 bases between. The CDR3 coding sequence is TGTGCCAGCAGTGACGGCGGTCAAGATACGCAGTATTTT. Amino acid sequence: CASSDGGQDTQYF.

The chain combines TRBV5-1 with TRBJ1-1; D is ambiguous. Trimming cost V 0 bases and J 5 bases, with 11 bases left between them. Germline V gene sequence: CDR1 SGHRS, CDR2 YFSETQ. This CDR3 has 14 amino acids. For the CDR3, the DNA is TGCGCCAGCAGCTTGGGGGTGACACCGACTGAAGCTTTCTTT. Amino acids: CASSLGVTPTEAFF. Full variable domain (outside the CDR3, taken from reference TRBV5-1 and TRBJ1-1): KAGVTQTPRYLIKTRGQQVTLSCSPISGHRSVSWYQQTPGQGLQFLFEYFSETQRNKGNFPGRFSGRQFSNSRSEMNVSTLELGDSALYLCASSLGVTPTEAFFGQGTRLTVV.